The present T cell receptor beta chain was sequenced within a study of blood T cell repertoires in COVID-19. The junction had 8 bases not matched to a gene; V was cut back by 8 bases and J by 0 bases. There are 16 residues in the CDR3. Germline CDR1 SGHRS, CDR2 YFSETQ. Enrolled through a virtual design, the participants were between 18 and 89 years of age and came from fewer than 30 US areas. Clinical history reported by participants formed the basis on which cohorts were assigned. Within 2 weeks before study entry, exposed participants met a COVID-19 case. Measured with immunoSEQ multiplex PCR; TCRdb has only the in-frame clones, and not every one. The data show about 300,000 clones, under 90% seen once.

What was sequenced was PBMCs or T cells enriched from blood (not recorded which). This sequence was found in a woman between 50 and 59 years old who had been exposed to COVID-19. The chain is built from TRBV5-1 and TRBJ2-5; 12 nucleotides line up with TRBD2. CDR3 region: CASYRGTSGYQETQYF. The CDR3 nucleotides read TGCGCCAGTTATCGAGGGACTAGCGGGTACCAAGAGACCCAGTACTTC.